This TCR beta chain was captured by sequencing in a study of shared clonotypes between healthy human individuals (dated by TCRdb to 2020 to 2022). In terms of the full investigation: A couple of women and a few men aged 18 to 49 years were included in the cohort. For each donor, CD4 naive and CD4 memory were each run on three plates, CD8 naive on two plates, and CD8 memory on one plate. To increase sequencing depth and limit assay-specific biases, different laboratories used diverse techniques to prepare libraries and sequence TCR repertoires. To estimate repertoire size and how much clonotypes are shared between individuals, the study performed deep sequencing of blood TCR repertoires from five healthy adults. Each donor's leukapheresis produced roughly between roughly 0.85 and 9.5 billion PBMCs. The paper as a whole reports these results and caveats: Sampling was restricted to blood, and TCR repertoires in tissues likely differ from the TCR repertoires found in blood. Naive subsets generally had larger estimated clonotype richness than memory subsets. Incomplete sequencing was indicated by rarefaction of sorted-subset datasets, despite the large sequencing depth. The genetic and exposure-history diversity represented was limited by the small number of donors. When a handful of donors were compared, the shared fraction of clonotypes was approximately 5% for naive CD4, approximately 3.3% for naive CD8, 2.3% for memory CD4, and around 0.37% for memory CD8. Pairwise subsampling led to the expectation that sequencing depth would affect the degree of clonotype sharing among donors. Compared with non-shared clonotypes, clonotypes shared by all four sorted-subset donors had higher generation probabilities.

Using the deep immunoSEQ assay, TCR CDR3 regions were amplified from genomic DNA by multiplex PCR. For each cell subset, the extracted genomic DNA was distributed evenly across all wells of several immunoSEQ 96-well plates, and each plate served as one replicate. For sorted subsets, each replicate PCR was loaded with approximately 200 ng genomic DNA, equivalent to 32,000 or so T cell genomes. The purified libraries were quantified using a Qubit 3.0 fluorometer, sized with a Bioanalyzer 2100, and then quantified again using the KAPA Library Quantification kit. Every immunoSEQ 96-well plate was sequenced on a dedicated single-read 150-cycle Illumina NextSeq 550 flow cell. As for how the authors treated the data: Because the immunoSEQ output included only junctional sequences and no quality scores, the filtering could not be the same as the filtering used for full-length reads. To assign V/J genes and CDR3, sequences were annotated using PyIR, a Python wrapper for IgBLAST v1.9, with IMGT germline references. Any read was removed if the V/J assignment was weak (E-value above 1e-6), the CDR3 was missing, or the read contained stop codons, out-of-frame junctions, or ambiguous translated residues. A V3J clonotype was defined by an identical inferred V gene, J gene, and CDR3 amino acid sequence. The percentage overlap between two repertoires was calculated by dividing the number of shared unique clonotypes by the size of the smaller repertoire. Three approaches were used to assess repertoire richness: RTK rarefaction, the Chao1 estimator, and Recon v2.1 estimates of unobserved clonotypes. For all TCRbeta clonotypes obtained by the gDNA method from several donors, generation probabilities were computed with OLGA. TCRdb re-hosts the immuneACCESS table, in-frame sequences only. Its copies lack some clones; in the studies checked, an unresolved V gene accounts for under half of them, and the cause for the rest is not known. The DNA was the basis for D and trimming; V, J and clone size are from that table. The sample contains a few million clones, 85% to 95% of them found a single time. Around 0.15% of the sample belongs to the ten largest clones.

With regard to this clone: The antigen it binds to is not known. No much larger clonotype is one base removed from it; base qualities were not supplied.

The donors were healthy, HIV-negative adults with no recently reported acute infections or vaccinations. Every donor was a Caucasian adult living in Nashville, Tennessee, USA. CD4+ T cells were enriched by magnetic negative selection, after which naive cells were positively selected on CD45RA and the negative fraction was taken as the memory subset. After blood collection by leukapheresis, PBMCs were isolated using Ficoll-Histopaque density gradient centrifugation and then cryopreserved in the vapor phase of liquid nitrogen. Analytical flow cytometry was used to check the purity and quantity of each magnetically sorted T cell population. Genomic DNA was isolated from every sorted fraction and measured by UV absorbance on a Nanodrop 2000c. The trim is 6 bases for V and 6 bases for J, with a gap of 12 bases between the germline ends. Its CDR3 holds 12 amino acids, cysteine through phenylalanine. Of the read, only the CDR3 DNA is kept; its 36 bases are in frame from base 1. CDR1 and CDR2 are read off the germline V gene as SNHLY and FYNNEI.

The sequence was collected from a man aged 18 to 29 in good health. The specimen was naive CD4+ T cells sorted from blood. Sample cell subset or site, as interpreted from the label and publication: CD45RA+ positively selected. The chain couples TRBV2 to TRBJ2-7; the D gene cannot be resolved reliably. CDR3 loop: CASSRTISEQYF. The base sequence is TGTGCCAGCAGCAGAACTATTAGCGAGCAGTACTTC.